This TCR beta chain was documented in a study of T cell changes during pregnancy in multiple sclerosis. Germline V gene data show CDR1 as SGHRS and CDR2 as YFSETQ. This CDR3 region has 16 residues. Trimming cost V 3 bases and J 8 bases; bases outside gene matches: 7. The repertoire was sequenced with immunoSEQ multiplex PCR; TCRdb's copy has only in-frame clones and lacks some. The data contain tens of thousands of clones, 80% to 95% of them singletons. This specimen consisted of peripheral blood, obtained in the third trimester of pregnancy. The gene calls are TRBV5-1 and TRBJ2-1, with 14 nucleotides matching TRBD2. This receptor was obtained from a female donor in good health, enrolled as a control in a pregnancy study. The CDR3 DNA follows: TGCGCCAGCAGCTCCGGACTAGCGGGAGGTTGGGATGAGCAGTTCTTC. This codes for CASSSGLAGGWDEQFF.